The source of this T cell receptor (beta chain) is a study of CD8+ T cells in alopecia areata. Germline V gene sequence: CDR1 SQVTM, CDR2 ANQGSEA. CDR3 size: 13 residues. Trimming shortened V by 3 bases and J by 4 bases, and 12 bases separated the two germline ends. Following RNA extraction, reverse transcription yielded cDNA that acted as the sequencing template. Produced via immunoSEQ multiplex PCR; TCRdb's table is partial and in-frame only. This table has 110,000 to 150,000 clones, around 51% appearing once. A few counts support this clone. This clonotype was obtained from a human donor with alopecia areata. The sample consisted of CD4+ T cells sorted from blood, taken at week 0. This chain links TRBV29-1 with TRBJ2-5; D is ambiguous. The CDR3 is CSVDGPPTETQYF. CDR3 sequence (DNA): TGCAGCGTTGACGGCCCCCCCACAGAGACCCAGTACTTC.